This T cell receptor beta chain originates from a study of memory CD4+ T cells and cytomegalovirus serostatus. The sort gate was single viable CD3+CD4+CD8-CD45RO+ cells for memory CD4+ T cells. The CDR3 sequence is 11 residues long. Germline assignment: CDR1 SQVTM and CDR2 ANQGSEA. V lost 4 bases and J lost 2, with 5 bases in between. TCRdb's table, derived via immunoSEQ multiplex PCR, lists solely in-frame clones and lacks some. The sample lists around 50,000 clones, about 81% seen once, with approximately 1% in the top ten. V and J are TRBV29-1 and TRBJ1-2; D unresolved. Sequencing input: memory CD4+ T cells from blood. The clonotype originates from an adult in good health and CMV-seronegative. CDR3 DNA: TGCAGCGTTGGCGCAAACTATGGCTACACCTTC. As protein: CSVGANYGYTF.